This T cell receptor (beta chain) was obtained from a study of T cells in Graves' hyperthyroidism and ophthalmopathy. Study-wide context: Any treatment followed the collection of peripheral blood at initial diagnosis. Study-wide points: Ophthalmopathy stood apart from stable hyperthyroidism in a 13 V-J model.

A few counts support this clonotype. What it recognizes is unknown. Diagnoses used clinical symptoms, serum thyroxine and TRAb, thyroid ultrasound and orbital computed tomography. CDR3 length equals 15 residues. V was clipped by 4 bases and J by 1 base, with 13 bases between them. There were TCR beta CDR3 regions amplified from RNA transcripts. HTBI primers drove first-round RT-PCR of the TCR CDR3. TCRdb fed the multiplex PCR reads into MiXCR, producing one record per CDR3 protein. The repertoire holds under 700,000 distinct CDR3 sequences, with over 15% as singletons. The sequence was collected from a woman aged 18-29 years with Graves' hyperthyroidism. The chain is built from TRBV6-7 and TRBJ1-1, with D unclear. TRBV6-7 is given ORF status, its function remaining uncertain. Input material: blood. CDR3 residues: CASSSWVMENTEAFF. The CDR3 bases are TGTGCCAGCAGTTCGTGGGTAATGGAGAACACTGAAGCTTTCTTT.